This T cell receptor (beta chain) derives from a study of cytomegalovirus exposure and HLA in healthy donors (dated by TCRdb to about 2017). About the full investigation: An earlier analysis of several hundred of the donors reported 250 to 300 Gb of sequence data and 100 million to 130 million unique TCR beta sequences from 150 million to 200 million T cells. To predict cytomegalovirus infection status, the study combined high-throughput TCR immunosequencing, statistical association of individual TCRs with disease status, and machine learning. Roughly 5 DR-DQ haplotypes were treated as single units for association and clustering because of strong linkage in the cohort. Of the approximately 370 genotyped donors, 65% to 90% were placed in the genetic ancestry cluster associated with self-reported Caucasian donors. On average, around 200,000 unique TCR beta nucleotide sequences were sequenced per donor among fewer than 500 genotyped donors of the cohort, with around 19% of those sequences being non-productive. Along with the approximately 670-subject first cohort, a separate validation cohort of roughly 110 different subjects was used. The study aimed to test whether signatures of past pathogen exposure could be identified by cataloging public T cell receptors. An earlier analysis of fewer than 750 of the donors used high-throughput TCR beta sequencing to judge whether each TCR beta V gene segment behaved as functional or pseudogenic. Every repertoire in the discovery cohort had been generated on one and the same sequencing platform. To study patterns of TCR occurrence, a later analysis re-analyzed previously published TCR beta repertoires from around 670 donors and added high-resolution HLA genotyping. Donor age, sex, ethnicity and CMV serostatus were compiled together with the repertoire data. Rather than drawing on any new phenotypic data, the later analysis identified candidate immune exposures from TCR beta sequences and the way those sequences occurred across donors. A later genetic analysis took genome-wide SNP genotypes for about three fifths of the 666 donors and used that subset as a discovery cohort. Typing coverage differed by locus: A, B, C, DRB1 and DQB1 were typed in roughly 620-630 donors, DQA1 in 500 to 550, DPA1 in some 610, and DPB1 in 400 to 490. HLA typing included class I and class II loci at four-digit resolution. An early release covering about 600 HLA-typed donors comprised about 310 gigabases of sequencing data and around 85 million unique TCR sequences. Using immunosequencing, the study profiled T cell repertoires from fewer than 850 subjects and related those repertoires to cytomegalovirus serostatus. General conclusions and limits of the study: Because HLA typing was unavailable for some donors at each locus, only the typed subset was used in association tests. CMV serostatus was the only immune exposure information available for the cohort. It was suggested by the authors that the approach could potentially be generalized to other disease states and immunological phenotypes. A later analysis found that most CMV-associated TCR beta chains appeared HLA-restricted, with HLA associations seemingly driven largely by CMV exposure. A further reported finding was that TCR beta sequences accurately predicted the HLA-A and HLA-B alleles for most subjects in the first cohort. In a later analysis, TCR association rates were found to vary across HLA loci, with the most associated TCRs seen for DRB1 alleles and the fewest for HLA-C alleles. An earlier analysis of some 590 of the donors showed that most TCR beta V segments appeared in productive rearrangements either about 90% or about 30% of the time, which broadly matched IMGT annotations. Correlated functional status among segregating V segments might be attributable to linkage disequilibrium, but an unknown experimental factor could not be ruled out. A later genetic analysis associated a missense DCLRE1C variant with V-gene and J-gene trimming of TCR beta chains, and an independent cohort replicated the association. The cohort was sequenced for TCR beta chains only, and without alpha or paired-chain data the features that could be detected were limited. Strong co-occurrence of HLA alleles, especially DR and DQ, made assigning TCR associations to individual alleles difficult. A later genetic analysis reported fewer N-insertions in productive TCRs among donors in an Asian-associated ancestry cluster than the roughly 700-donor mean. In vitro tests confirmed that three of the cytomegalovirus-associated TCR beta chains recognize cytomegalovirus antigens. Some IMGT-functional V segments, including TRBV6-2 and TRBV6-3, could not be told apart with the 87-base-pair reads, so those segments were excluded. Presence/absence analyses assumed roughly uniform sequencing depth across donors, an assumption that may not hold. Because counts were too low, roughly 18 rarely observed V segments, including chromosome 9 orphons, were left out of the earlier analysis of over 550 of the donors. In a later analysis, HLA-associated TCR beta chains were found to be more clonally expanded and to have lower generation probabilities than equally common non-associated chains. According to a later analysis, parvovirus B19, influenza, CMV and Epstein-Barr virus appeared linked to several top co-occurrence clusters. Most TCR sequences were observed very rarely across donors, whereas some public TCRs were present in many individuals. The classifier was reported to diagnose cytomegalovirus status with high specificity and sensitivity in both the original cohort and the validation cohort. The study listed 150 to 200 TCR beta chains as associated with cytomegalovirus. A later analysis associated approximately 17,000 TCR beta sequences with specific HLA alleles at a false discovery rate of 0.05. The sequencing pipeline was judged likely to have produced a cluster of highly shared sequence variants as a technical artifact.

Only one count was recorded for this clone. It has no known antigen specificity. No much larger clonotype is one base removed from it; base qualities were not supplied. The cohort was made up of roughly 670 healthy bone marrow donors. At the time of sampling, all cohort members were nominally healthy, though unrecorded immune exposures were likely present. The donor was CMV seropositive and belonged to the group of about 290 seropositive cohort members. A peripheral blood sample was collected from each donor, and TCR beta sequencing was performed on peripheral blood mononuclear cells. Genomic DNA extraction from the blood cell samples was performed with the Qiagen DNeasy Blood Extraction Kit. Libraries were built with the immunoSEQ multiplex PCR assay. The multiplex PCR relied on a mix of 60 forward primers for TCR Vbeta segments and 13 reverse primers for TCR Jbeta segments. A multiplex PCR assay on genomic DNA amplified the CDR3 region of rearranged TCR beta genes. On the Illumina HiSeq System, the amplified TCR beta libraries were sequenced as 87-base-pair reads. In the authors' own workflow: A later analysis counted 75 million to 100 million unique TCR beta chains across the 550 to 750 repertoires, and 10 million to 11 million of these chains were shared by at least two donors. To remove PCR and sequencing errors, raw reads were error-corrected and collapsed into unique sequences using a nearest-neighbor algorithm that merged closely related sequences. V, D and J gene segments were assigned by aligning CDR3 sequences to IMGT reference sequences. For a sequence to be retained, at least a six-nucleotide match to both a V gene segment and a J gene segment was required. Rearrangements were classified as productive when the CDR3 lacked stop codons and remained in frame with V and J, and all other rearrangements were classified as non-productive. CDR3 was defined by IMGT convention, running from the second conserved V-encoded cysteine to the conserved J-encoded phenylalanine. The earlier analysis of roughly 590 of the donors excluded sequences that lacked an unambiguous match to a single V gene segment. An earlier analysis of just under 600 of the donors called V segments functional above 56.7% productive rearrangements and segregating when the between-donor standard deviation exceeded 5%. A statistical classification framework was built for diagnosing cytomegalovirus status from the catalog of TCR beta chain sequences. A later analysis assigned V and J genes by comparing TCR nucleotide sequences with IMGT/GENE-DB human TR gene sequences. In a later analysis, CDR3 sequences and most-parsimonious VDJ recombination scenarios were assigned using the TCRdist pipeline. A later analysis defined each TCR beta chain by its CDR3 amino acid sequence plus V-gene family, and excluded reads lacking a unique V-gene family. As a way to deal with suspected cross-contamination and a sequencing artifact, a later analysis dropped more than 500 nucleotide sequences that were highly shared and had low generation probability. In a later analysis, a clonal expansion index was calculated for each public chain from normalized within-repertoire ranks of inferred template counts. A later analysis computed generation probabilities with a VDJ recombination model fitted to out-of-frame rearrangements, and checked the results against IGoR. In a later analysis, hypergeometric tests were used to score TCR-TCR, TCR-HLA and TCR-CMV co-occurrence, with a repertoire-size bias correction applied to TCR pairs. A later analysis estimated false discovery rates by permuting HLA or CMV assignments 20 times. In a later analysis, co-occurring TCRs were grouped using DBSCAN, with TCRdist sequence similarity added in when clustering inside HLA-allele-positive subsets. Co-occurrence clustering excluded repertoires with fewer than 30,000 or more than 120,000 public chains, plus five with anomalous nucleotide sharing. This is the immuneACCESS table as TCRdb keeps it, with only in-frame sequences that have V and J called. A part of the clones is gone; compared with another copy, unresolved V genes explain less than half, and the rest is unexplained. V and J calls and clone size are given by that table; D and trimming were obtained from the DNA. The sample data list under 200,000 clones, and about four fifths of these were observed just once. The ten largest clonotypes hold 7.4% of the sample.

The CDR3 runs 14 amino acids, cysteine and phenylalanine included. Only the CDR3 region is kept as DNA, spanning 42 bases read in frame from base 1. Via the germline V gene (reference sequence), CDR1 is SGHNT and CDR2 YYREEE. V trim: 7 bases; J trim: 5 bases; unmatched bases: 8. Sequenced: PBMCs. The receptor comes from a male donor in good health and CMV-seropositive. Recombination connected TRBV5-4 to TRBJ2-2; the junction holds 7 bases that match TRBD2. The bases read TGTGCCAGCTTCCGCGGGGGTCGGACCGGGGAGCTGTTTTTT. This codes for CASFRGGRTGELFF.